Detailed here is one T cell receptor beta chain. The antigen is undetermined. This CDR3 spans 11 amino acids. V lost 5 bases and J 5 bases, leaving 7 bases between the germline ends. Germline-derived CDR1 and CDR2 are SGDLS and YYNGEE. This specimen belongs to a study of cytomegalovirus exposure and HLA in healthy donors. Whole-study context: Of all 400 or so donors who were genotyped, around 79% belonged to the Caucasian-associated ancestry cluster. Whole-study findings and limits: Using the classifier, cytomegalovirus status was reportedly diagnosed with high specificity and sensitivity.

PCR amplification relied on 60 Vbeta primers (plus 13 Jbeta primers). The protocol was immunoSEQ multiplex PCR, while the TCRdb copy is restricted to in-frame clones and leaves out a portion. Here the sample spans 120,000 to 150,000 clones, around 73% being singletons. The V and J genes are TRBV9 and TRBJ1-1; D is unresolved. Sequencing input: PBMCs. This TCR derives from a female donor in good health and CMV-seronegative. CDR3 coding DNA: TGTGCCAGCAGTCAGCGAACTGAAGCTTTCTTT. Protein product: CASSQRTEAFF.